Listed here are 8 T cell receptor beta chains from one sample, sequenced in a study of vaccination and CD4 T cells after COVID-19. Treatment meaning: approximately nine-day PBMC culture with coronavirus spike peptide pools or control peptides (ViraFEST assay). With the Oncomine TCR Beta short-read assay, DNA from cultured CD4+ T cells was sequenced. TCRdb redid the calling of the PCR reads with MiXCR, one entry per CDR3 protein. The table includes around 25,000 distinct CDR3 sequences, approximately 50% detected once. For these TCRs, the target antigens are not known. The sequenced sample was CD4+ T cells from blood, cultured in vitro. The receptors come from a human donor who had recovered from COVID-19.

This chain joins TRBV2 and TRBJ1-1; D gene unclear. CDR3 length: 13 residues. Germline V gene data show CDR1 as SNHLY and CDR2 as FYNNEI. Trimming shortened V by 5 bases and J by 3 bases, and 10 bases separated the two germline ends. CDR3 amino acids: CASSLGRYTEAFF. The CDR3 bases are TGTGCCAGCAGTTTGGGCAGATACACTGAAGCTTTCTTT.

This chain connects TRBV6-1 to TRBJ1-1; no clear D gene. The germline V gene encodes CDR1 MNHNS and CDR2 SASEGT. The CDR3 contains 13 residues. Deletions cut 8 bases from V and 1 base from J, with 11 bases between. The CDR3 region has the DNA TGTGCCAGCTCTCGCGGCACGAACACTGAAGCTTTCTTT. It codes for CASSRGTNTEAFF.

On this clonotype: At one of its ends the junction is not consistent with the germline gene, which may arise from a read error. The CDR3 sequence is CASTLGQGSGELFF. In nucleotides, the CDR3 is TGTGCCAGCACCTTAGGTCAGGGATCCGGGGAGCTGTTTTTT. The V call is TRBV11-3, the J call TRBJ2-2; tentatively, D is TRBD1 (5 bases). Germline-derived CDR1 and CDR2 are SGHNT and YENEEA. This CDR3 spans 14 amino acids.

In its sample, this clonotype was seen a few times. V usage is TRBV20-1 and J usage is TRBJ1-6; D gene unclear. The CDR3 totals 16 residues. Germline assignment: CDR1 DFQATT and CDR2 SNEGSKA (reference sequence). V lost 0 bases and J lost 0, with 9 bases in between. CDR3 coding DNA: TGCAGTGCTAGAGATCTGAGTAGCTCCTATAATTCACCCCTCCACTTT. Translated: CSARDLSSSYNSPLHF.

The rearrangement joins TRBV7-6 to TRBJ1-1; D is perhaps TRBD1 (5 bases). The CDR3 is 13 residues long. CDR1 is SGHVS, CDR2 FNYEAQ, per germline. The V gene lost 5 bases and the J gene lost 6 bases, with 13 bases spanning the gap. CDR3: CASSRGETAEAFF. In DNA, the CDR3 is TGTGCCAGCAGCCGAGGGGAGACGGCTGAAGCTTTCTTT.

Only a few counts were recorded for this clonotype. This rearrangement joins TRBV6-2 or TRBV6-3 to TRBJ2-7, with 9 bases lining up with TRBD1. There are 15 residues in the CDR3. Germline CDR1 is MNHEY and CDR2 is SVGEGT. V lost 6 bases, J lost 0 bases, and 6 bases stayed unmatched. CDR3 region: CASSLTGGSSYEQYF. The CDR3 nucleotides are TGTGCCAGCAGCCTGACAGGGGGTAGCTCCTACGAGCAGTACTTC.

The CDR3 loop reads CASSPLETQYF. The DNA of the CDR3 is TGTGCCAGCAGCCCCCTCGAGACCCAGTACTTC. The chain is built from TRBV6-2 or TRBV6-3 and TRBJ2-5, with D unresolved. The CDR3 sequence is 11 residues long. The germline V gene encodes CDR1 MNHEY and CDR2 SVGEGT. Between the trimmed V and J ends, which lost 6 bases and 5 bases, there was a span of 7 bases.

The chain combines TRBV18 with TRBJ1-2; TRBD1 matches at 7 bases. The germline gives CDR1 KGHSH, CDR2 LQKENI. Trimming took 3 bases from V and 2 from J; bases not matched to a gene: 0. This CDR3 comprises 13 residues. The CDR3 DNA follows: TGTGCCAGCTCACCGGGACAGAACTATGGCTACACCTTC. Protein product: CASSPGQNYGYTF.